These 20 T cell receptor beta chains came from one sample sequenced in a study of T cell responses to AZD1222 COVID-19 vaccine. TCRdb's table, derived via immunoSEQ multiplex PCR, lists solely in-frame clones and lacks some. The data hold some 120,000 clones, with around 83% observed a single time. This sample comprised peripheral blood, obtained 28 days after the second AZD1222 dose. These receptor sequences come from an adult who received the AZD1222 COVID-19 vaccine.

The chain is built from TRBV24-1 and TRBJ2-5, with D perhaps TRBD2 (7 bases). The V end was cut by 2 bases, the J end by 5 bases, with 14 bases between. CDR1 and CDR2 (germline): KGHDR, SFDVKD. The CDR3 contains 15 residues. The CDR3 loop is CATSDSRGAGETQYF. The DNA for the CDR3 is TGTGCCACCAGTGATTCCCGGGGGGCCGGGGAGACCCAGTACTTC.

This chain uses TRBV19 with TRBJ2-3; 8 bases agree with TRBD2. The CDR3 covers 16 residues. Germline lookup yields CDR1 LNHDA and CDR2 SQIVND (reference sequence). With 5 bases clipped from V and 1 base from J, the junction kept 8 bases outside the gene matches. The CDR3 sequence: CASSWLLADGTDTQYF. DNA for the CDR3: TGTGCCAGTAGTTGGTTACTAGCGGATGGCACAGATACGCAGTATTTT.

The chain joins TRBV5-1 to TRBJ1-3; D gene uncertain. The V gene's germline CDR1 is SGHRS and CDR2 YFSETQ. V lost 1 base and J 0 bases, leaving 14 bases between the germline ends. This CDR3 region has 17 residues. The CDR3: CASSLREGAFSGNTIYF. DNA for the CDR3: TGCGCCAGCAGCTTGAGGGAGGGCGCCTTCTCTGGAAACACCATATATTTT.

This rearrangement joins TRBV6-2 or TRBV6-3 to TRBJ2-5; 8 bases agree with TRBD2. The CDR3 consists of 15 residues. The V gene's germline CDR1 is MNHEY and CDR2 SVGEGT. Trimming at V came to 5 bases and at J to 5 bases, leaving 10 bases not matched to a gene. CDR3 coding DNA: TGTGCCAGCAGTGACTTCGGGGGGGCCGTGGAGACCCAGTACTTC. Residues: CASSDFGGAVETQYF.

This clone was observed a handful of times. The chain uses TRBV5-5 and TRBJ2-1; 10 nucleotides align to TRBD1. The CDR3 is made up of 15 amino acids. V lost 1 base, J lost 9 bases, and 7 bases stayed unmatched. Germline V gene lookup returns CDR1 SGHKS and CDR2 YYEKEE (reference sequence). CDR3 amino acids: CASSLRSGQGTEQFF. The CDR3 DNA follows: TGTGCCAGCAGCTTGAGATCGGGACAGGGGACTGAGCAGTTCTTC.

This chain connects TRBV28 to TRBJ2-5; 11 bases match TRBD1. CDR3 length: 16 amino acids. J was trimmed by 4 bases and V by 3 bases; bases with no gene match: 7. Germline V gives CDR1 MDHEN, CDR2 SYDVKM. The CDR3 DNA sequence: TGTGCCAGCAGTTTGGGACAGGGGGTTAGGGGAGAGACCCAGTACTTC. Residues: CASSLGQGVRGETQYF.

V gene TRBV18 combines with J gene TRBJ2-7; perhaps TRBD2 as D (5 bases). V dropped 3 bases and J dropped 0 bases, with 9 bases sitting between them. The germline V gene has CDR1 KGHSH and CDR2 LQKENI. This CDR3 has 14 amino acids. The CDR3 DNA reads as TGTGCCAGCTCACCCGAAACTAGCTCCTACGAGCAGTACTTC. Its protein is CASSPETSSYEQYF.

The rearrangement uses TRBV7-2 and TRBJ2-3; TRBD2 aligns across 15 bases. The CDR3 is 16 amino acids. V lost 5 bases to trimming and J lost 8 bases; unmatched junction nucleotides: 8. Germline lookup yields CDR1 SGHTA and CDR2 FQGNSA. The CDR3 sequence is CASSTRTSGGAVTQYF. The DNA for the CDR3 is TGTGCCAGCAGCACCCGGACTAGCGGGGGGGCAGTTACGCAGTATTTT. Full variable domain (rest looked up from reference TRBV7-2 and TRBJ2-3): GAGVSQSPSNKVTEKGKDVELRCDPISGHTALYWYRQSLGQGLEFLIYFQGNSAPDKSGLPSDRFSAERTGGSVSTLTIQRTQQEDSAVYLCASSTRTSGGAVTQYFGPGTRLTVL.

The chain links TRBV5-5 to TRBJ1-2; TRBD1 matches 9 bases. The trim removed 0 bases at V and 2 bases at J, leaving 2 bases unmatched. CDR3 length: 15 residues. Germline V gives CDR1 SGHKS, CDR2 YYEKEE (reference sequence). The CDR3 coding sequence is TGTGCCAGCAGCTTGGCTGGGACAGGGAACTATGGCTACACCTTC. Translation gives CASSLAGTGNYGYTF.

V usage is TRBV4-3 and J usage is TRBJ2-1; a possible D gene is TRBD1 (5 bases). CDR3 length: 21 amino acids. The germline V gene encodes CDR1 LGHNA and CDR2 YSLEER. Trimming took 0 bases from V and 0 from J, leaving 24 bases between them. CDR3 coding DNA: TGCGCCAGCAGCCAAGAACTTAAACATCATCAGGGCAGGAGCTCCTACAATGAGCAGTTCTTC. This codes for CASSQELKHHQGRSSYNEQFF.

About this clone: The junction departs from the called germline gene at one end, perhaps through a read error. The V gene is TRBV7-7, the J gene TRBJ2-1; TRBD2 is a possible D gene (5 bases). The CDR3 loop spans 17 amino acids. Germline lookup yields CDR1 SSHAT and CDR2 FNYEAQ (reference sequence). CDR3 DNA sequence: TGTGCTAGCACCCCCGCCGGGAAGGGAAAGGATTACAATGAGCAGTTCTTC. It is translated as CASTPAGKGKDYNEQFF.

The J gene is TRBJ1-2, the V gene TRBV6-5; the D gene is possibly TRBD1 (5 bases). Germline-derived CDR1 and CDR2 are MNHEY and SVGAGI. The CDR3 covers 13 residues. V gave up 2 bases and J gave up 5 bases, with 9 bases separating them. CDR3 DNA: TGTGCCAGCAGTTACGCAGGGAGATATGGCTACACCTTC. It encodes CASSYAGRYGYTF.

The V and J genes are TRBV6-5 and TRBJ1-4, with D possibly matching TRBD1 (5 bases). Trimming shortened V by 2 bases and J by 8 bases, and 15 bases separated the two germline ends. The CDR3 has 15 residues. CDR1 is MNHEY and CDR2 is SVGAGI in the germline V gene. CDR3 DNA sequence: TGTGCCAGCAGTTACCCCGACAGCGGGCGGGAAAAACTGTTTTTT. This translates into CASSYPDSGREKLFF.

The gene calls are TRBV4-3 and TRBJ2-1; the D is unclear. CDR1 and CDR2 (germline): LGHNA, YSLEER. V was pared by 0 bases and J by 2 bases, with 8 bases between. The CDR3 loop spans 15 amino acids. The CDR3 sequence: CASSQDSGAYNEQFF. DNA for the CDR3: TGCGCCAGCAGCCAAGATAGTGGAGCCTACAATGAGCAGTTCTTC.

The V gene is TRBV7-9, the J gene TRBJ2-2, with 7 bases lining up with TRBD2. V gave up 6 bases and J gave up 4 bases; unmatched junction bases: 5. The CDR3 spans 14 residues. In germline, CDR1 is SEHNR, CDR2 FQNEAQ (reference sequence). CDR3 in DNA: TGTGCCAGCAGGTATACTAGCGTCACCGGGGAGCTGTTTTTT. Translating gives CASRYTSVTGELFF.

The V and J genes are TRBV29-1 and TRBJ2-5; 9 nucleotides align to TRBD1. This CDR3 is 15 amino acids long. The germline CDR1 and CDR2 sequences are SQVTM and ANQGSEA. V dropped 5 bases and J dropped 2; count of bases not matched to a gene: 9. This CDR3 reads CSVLPGQGFQETQYF. The DNA of the CDR3 is TGCAGCGTTCTACCGGGACAGGGATTTCAAGAGACCCAGTACTTC. The variable domain in full, with the rest retrieved from reference TRBV29-1 and TRBJ2-5, is SAVISQKPSRDICQRGTSLTIQCQVDSQVTMMFWYRQQPGQSLTLIATANQGSEATYESGFVIDKFPISRPNLTFSTLTVSNMSPEDSSIYLCSVLPGQGFQETQYFGPGTRLLVL.

J is TRBJ1-5 and V is TRBV7-2, with 9 bases identical to TRBD1. The germline CDR1 and CDR2 sequences are SGHTA and FQGNSA. V dropped 0 bases and J dropped 7; count of bases not matched to a gene: 1. CDR3 size: 14 residues. The CDR3 is CASSLATGGQPQHF. CDR3 sequence (DNA): TGTGCCAGCAGCTTAGCGACAGGGGGACAGCCCCAGCATTTT.

The CDR3 reads CASSEWGTANTEAFF. In DNA form, the CDR3 reads TGCGCCAGCAGTGAGTGGGGGACCGCGAACACTGAAGCTTTCTTT. This rearrangement joins TRBV10-2 to TRBJ1-1, with a weak D call TRBD1 (5 bases). CDR1 and CDR2 (germline): WSHSY, SAAADI. The CDR3 contains 15 residues. Trimming removed 1 base from V and 1 base from J, with 10 bases in between.

The chain is built from TRBV9 and TRBJ2-3, with 7 nucleotides matching TRBD2. V lost 0 bases and J lost 4; bases outside the gene matches: 5. This CDR3 region has 15 residues. Germline values: CDR1 SGDLS, CDR2 YYNGEE. The CDR3 bases are TGTGCCAGCAGCGTAGACTTTCGGGGGGCAGATACGCAGTATTTT. It yields the protein CASSVDFRGADTQYF.

The V gene is TRBV11-2, the J gene TRBJ2-5, with D perhaps given as TRBD1 or TRBD2 (6 bases each). V gave up 5 bases and J gave up 1 base, with 14 bases separating them. CDR1 and CDR2 from the germline V gene are SGHAT and FQNNGV. CDR3 length: 15 amino acids. This chain's CDR3 is CASSPGDKPQETQYF. The CDR3 nucleotides read TGTGCCAGCAGCCCGGGGGACAAACCCCAAGAGACCCAGTACTTC. The full variable domain, rest sourced from reference TRBV11-2 and TRBJ2-5, is EAGVAQSPRYKIIEKRQSVAFWCNPISGHATLYWYQQILGQGPKLLIQFQNNGVVDDSQLPKDRFSAERLKGVDSTLKIQPAKLEDSAVYLCASSPGDKPQETQYFGPGTRLLVL.